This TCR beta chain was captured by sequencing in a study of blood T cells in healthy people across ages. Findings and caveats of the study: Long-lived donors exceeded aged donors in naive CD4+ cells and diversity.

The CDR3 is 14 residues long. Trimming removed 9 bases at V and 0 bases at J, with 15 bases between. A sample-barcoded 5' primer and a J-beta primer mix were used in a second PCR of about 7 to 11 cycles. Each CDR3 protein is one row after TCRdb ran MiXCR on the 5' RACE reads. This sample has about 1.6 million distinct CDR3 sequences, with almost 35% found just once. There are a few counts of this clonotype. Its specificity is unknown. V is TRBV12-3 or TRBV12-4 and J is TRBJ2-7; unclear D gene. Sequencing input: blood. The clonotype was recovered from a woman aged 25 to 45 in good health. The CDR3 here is CASQKDSYSYEQYF. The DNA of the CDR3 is TGTGCCAGTCAAAAAGACTCCTACTCCTACGAGCAGTACTTC.